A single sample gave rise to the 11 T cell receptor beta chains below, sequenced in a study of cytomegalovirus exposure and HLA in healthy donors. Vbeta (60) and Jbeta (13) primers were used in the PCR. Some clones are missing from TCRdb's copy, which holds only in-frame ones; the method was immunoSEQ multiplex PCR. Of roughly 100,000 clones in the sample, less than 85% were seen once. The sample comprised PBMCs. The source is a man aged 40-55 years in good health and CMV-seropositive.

CDR3 sequence: CASSFGAGGRETQYF. DNA for the CDR3: TGTGCCAGCAGCTTTGGAGCGGGGGGGCGTGAGACCCAGTACTTC. The V gene is TRBV7-2, the J gene TRBJ2-5; TRBD2 matches 10 bases. This CDR3 has 15 residues. With 3 bases clipped from V and 5 bases from J, the junction kept 6 bases outside the gene matches. Germline V gene lookup returns CDR1 SGHTA and CDR2 FQGNSA.

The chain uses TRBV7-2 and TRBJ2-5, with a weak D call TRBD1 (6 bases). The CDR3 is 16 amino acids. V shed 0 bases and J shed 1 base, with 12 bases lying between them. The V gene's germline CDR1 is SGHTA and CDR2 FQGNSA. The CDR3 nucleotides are TGTGCCAGCAGCTTAGCAAGACAGGCTCTCCAAGAGACCCAGTACTTC. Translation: CASSLARQALQETQYF. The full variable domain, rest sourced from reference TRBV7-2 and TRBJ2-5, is GAGVSQSPSNKVTEKGKDVELRCDPISGHTALYWYRQSLGQGLEFLIYFQGNSAPDKSGLPSDRFSAERTGGSVSTLTIQRTQQEDSAVYLCASSLARQALQETQYFGPGTRLLVL.

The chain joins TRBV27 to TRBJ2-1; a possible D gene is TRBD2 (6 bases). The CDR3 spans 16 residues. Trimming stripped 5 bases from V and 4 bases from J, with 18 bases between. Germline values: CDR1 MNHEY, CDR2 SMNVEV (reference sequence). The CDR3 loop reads CASSLDASEGYNEQFF. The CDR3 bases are TGTGCCAGCAGTCTGGATGCTAGCGAAGGGTACAATGAGCAGTTCTTC.

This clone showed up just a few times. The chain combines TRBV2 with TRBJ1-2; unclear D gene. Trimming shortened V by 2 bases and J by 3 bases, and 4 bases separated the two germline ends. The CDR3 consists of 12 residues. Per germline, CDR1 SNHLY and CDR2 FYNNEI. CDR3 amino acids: CASSERYYGYTF. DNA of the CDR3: TGTGCCAGCAGTGAACGGTACTATGGCTACACCTTC.

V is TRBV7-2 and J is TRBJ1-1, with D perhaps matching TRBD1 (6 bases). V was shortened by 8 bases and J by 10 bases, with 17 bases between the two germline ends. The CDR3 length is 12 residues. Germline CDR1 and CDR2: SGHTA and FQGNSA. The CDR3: CASGIGGLGAFF. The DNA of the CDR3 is TGTGCCAGCGGCATCGGGGGGCTAGGAGCTTTCTTT.

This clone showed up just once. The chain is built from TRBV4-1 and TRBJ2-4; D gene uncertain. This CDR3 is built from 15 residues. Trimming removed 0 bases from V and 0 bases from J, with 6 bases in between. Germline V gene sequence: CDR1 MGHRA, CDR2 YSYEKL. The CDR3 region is CASSQDELAKNIQYF. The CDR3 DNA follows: TGCGCCAGCAGCCAAGATGAGTTAGCCAAAAACATTCAGTACTTC.

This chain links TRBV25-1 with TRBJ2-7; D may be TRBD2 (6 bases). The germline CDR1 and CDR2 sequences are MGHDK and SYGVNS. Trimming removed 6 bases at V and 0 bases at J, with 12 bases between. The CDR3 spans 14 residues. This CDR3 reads CASRGVSGSYEQYF. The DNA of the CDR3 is TGTGCCAGCAGAGGGGTTAGCGGCTCCTACGAGCAGTACTTC.

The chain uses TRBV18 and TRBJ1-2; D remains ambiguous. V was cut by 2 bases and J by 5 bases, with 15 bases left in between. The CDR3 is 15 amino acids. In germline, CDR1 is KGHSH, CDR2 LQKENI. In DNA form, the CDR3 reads TGTGCCAGCTCACCATTGAGGTCTTCCTCTTATGGCTACACCTTC. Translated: CASSPLRSSSYGYTF.

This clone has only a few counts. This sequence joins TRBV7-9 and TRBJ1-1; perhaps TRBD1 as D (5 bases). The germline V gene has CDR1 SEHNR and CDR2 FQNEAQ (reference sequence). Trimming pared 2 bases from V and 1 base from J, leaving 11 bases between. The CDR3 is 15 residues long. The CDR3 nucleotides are TGTGCCAGCAGCTTAAGACAGTCAGGGAACACTGAAGCTTTCTTT. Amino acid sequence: CASSLRQSGNTEAFF.

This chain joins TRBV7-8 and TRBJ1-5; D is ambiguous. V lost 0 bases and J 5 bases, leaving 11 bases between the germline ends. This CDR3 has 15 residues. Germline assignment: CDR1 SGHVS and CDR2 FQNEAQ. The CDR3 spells CASSLAPGSHQPQHF. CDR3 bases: TGTGCCAGCAGCTTAGCGCCTGGGAGCCATCAGCCCCAGCATTTT.

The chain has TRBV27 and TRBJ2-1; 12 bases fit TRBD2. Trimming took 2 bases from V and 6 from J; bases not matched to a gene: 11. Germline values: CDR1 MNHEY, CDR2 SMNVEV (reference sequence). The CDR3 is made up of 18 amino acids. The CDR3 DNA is TGTGCCAGCAGTTTAGCTAGCGGGGGGGCCGGGTCGTCCAATGAGCAGTTCTTC. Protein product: CASSLASGGAGSSNEQFF.